A single T cell receptor (beta chain) is shown here with its context. TCRdb keeps only in-frame clones here, not all; method: immunoSEQ multiplex PCR. Here the sample spans approximately 110,000 clones, roughly 90% being singletons. The data derive from a study of T cell changes during pregnancy in multiple sclerosis. Germline V gene lookup returns CDR1 SGHKS and CDR2 YYEKEE (reference sequence). CDR3 size: 14 residues. The V end lost 4 bases, the J end lost 1 base, and 11 bases lay between the germline ends. The starting material was peripheral blood, obtained after pregnancy. The rearrangement uses TRBV5-5 and TRBJ1-1; no reliable D call. The TCR originated in a female donor with multiple sclerosis, enrolled in a pregnancy study. The CDR3 coding sequence is TGTGCCAGCAGCCTCGGGTTAGGGAACACTGAAGCTTTCTTT. This encodes CASSLGLGNTEAFF.